This T cell receptor (beta chain) was captured by sequencing in a study of STAT5B mutations in CD4+ large granular lymphocyte leukemia. On the study more broadly: Among healthy controls, a particular HLA allele went with more CDR3 'QG' motifs.

Study observations and caveats: No patients shared main leukemic clonotypes, though about 24% appeared at low frequency elsewhere. TRBV06-family usage was enriched in top patient clones (8/27) versus controls (2/35).

Assay used: immunoSEQ multiplex PCR; TCRdb lists only in-frame clones, some missing. The table has over 25,000 clones, roughly 79% seen once; the top ten hold over 0.3%. Note on this clone: The antigen remains undetermined.

V gave up 2 bases and J gave up 2 bases, with 10 bases separating them. The CDR3 totals 14 residues. The J gene is TRBJ2-7, the V gene TRBV23-1; D is possibly TRBD1 (6 bases). TRBV23-1 is assigned to the ORF class and has an uncertain function. This clonotype was sampled from a human donor in good health. The sequenced sample was CD4+ T cells from blood buffy coats. CDR3 nucleotides: TGCGCCAGCAGTCAACGGACAGACCCCTACGAGCAGTACTTC. Translation: CASSQRTDPYEQYF.